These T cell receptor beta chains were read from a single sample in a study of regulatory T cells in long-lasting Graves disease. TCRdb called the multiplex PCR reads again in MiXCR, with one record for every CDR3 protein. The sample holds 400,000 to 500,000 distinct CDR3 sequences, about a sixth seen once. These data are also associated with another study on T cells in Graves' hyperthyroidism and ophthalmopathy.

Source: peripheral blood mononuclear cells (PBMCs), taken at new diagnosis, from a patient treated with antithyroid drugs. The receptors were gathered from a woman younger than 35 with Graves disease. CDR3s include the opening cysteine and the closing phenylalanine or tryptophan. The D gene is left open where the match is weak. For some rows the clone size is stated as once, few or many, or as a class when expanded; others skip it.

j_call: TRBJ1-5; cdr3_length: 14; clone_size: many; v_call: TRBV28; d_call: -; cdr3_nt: TGTGCCAGCAGTTCTTACAGTAGCAATCAGCCCCAGCATTTT; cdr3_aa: CASSSYSSNQPQHF
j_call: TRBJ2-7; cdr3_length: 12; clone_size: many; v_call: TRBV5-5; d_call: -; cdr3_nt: TGTGCCAGCAGCATTGGAGGGAATGCTCAGTACTTC; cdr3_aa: CASSIGGNAQYF
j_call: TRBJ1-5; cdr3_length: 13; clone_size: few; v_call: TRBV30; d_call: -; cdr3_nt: TGTGCCTGGAGCCTGGGGGAGCAGCAGCCCCAGCATTTT; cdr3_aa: CAWSLGEQQPQHF
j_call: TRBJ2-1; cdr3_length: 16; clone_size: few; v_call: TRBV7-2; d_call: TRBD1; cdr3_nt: TGTGCCAGCAGCTTAGGGTACAGGGGATCCTACAATGAGCAGTTCTTC; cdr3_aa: CASSLGYRGSYNEQFF
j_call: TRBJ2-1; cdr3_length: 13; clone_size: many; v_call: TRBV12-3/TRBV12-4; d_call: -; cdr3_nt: TGTGCCAGCAGTTTACGGACACCCAATGAGCAGTTCTTC; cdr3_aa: CASSLRTPNEQFF
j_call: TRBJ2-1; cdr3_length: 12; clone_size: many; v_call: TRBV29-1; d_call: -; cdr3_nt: TGCAGCGTTGACGAATTGGACAATGAGCAGTTCTTC; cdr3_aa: CSVDELDNEQFF
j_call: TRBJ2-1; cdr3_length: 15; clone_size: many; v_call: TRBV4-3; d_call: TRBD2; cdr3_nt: TGCGCCAGCAGCCAAGATCGGAGGGAGGGCGATGAGCAGTTCTTC; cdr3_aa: CASSQDRREGDEQFF
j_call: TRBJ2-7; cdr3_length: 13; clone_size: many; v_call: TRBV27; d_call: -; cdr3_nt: TGTGCCAGCAGTTTCAGTTACACCTACGAGCAGTACTTC; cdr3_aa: CASSFSYTYEQYF
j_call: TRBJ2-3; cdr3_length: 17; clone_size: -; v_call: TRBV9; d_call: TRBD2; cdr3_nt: TGTGCCAGCAGCGTAGGGCGGGGACTAGCGGGAGATGATACGCAGTATTTT; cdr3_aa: CASSVGRGLAGDDTQYF
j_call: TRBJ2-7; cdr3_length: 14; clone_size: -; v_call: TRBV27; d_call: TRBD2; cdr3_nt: TGTGCCAGCAGTTTTTCGGGAGGAGGCTACGAGCAGTACTTC; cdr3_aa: CASSFSGGGYEQYF